The entry that follows covers one TCR beta chain sequence. The antigen remains unidentified. The data are from a study of T cell repertoires in cytomegalovirus infection. Study overall: Evidence of both CMV infection and a matching HLA type came from public TCR beta signatures.

The study's findings and limits: HLA-C-restricted CMV-specific TCR beta clonotypes prevailed in the ex vivo response.

The CDR3 is 13 residues long. Losses at the gene ends were 5 bases for V and 10 bases for J; bases not matched to a gene: 4. TCRdb re-called the reads through MiXCR, storing one row per CDR3 protein. The table shows about 68,000 distinct CDR3 sequences, with more than 20% occurring only once. This sequence originates from a human donor in good health (CMV status not recorded). Some clones in this sample may be carry-over from other donors' samples. Sequencing was done on a sample of PBMCs, sequenced either directly or after in vitro stimulation (not recorded which). This sequence joins TRBV12-3 or TRBV12-4 and TRBJ1-6; TRBD1 agrees at 8 bases. CDR3 region: CASSRTGSSPLHF. Here the CDR3 DNA reads TGTGCCAGCAGTCGGACAGGGAGCTCACCCCTCCACTTT.